Listed below are T cell receptor beta chains from one sample, sequenced in a study of blood T cell repertoires in COVID-19. Produced via immunoSEQ multiplex PCR; TCRdb's table is partial and in-frame only. There are a few hundred thousand clones in the sample; about 85% occur only once, and 2.2% lies in the top ten. The source material was peripheral blood. These receptors were collected from a woman aged 50 to 60 who had recovered from COVID-19. The CDR3 runs from the conserved cysteine through the conserved F or W. A D gene is named only where the DNA matches it firmly. The size entry is marked missing in some rows and otherwise reads once, few, many or a size class.

.	14	few	TRBJ2-3	TRBV10-3	TGTGCCATCAGTGAGTTAGCCTCCACAGATACGCAGTATTTT	CAISELASTDTQYF
.	13	.	TRBJ1-2	TRBV15	TGTGCCACCAGCAGAGATCTCCAGTTCGGCTACACCTTC	CATSRDLQFGYTF
TRBD1	14	.	TRBJ1-2	TRBV5-1	TGCGCCAGCAGCTCGGGACAGCAAGCCTATGGCTACACCTTC	CASSSGQQAYGYTF
TRBD1	16	.	TRBJ1-2	TRBV9	TGTGCCAGCAGCGCGCCAGGGACAGGTCGTCAAGATGGCTACACCTTC	CASSAPGTGRQDGYTF
.	14	.	TRBJ1-5	TRBV10-2	TGCGCCAGCAGTGTATCGGGAGGCAATCAGCCCCAGCATTTT	CASSVSGGNQPQHF
.	14	.	TRBJ1-3	TRBV6-2/TRBV6-3	TGTGCCAGCAGCGCCACTCTCTCTGGAAACACCATATATTTT	CASSATLSGNTIYF
TRBD2	13	.	TRBJ2-7	TRBV29-1	TGCAGCGTTGTCGGCGGGAGTTCCTACGAGCAGTACTTC	CSVVGGSSYEQYF
.	16	few	TRBJ1-5	TRBV7-2	TGTGCCAGCAGTCTTACTTCCAGGGGCCTTAATCAGCCCCAGCATTTT	CASSLTSRGLNQPQHF
.	15	.	TRBJ1-5	TRBV11-2	TGTGCCAGCAGCTTAGATCTCCGTGAAGGGGTCCCCCAGCATTTT	CASSLDLREGVPQHF
TRBD2	14	.	TRBJ2-7	TRBV27	TGTGCCAGCAGTTCCTCCGGGACTAGCTACGAGCAGTACTTC	CASSSSGTSYEQYF
.	15	.	TRBJ1-1	TRBV7-9	TGTGCCAGCAGCTTAGCGCTTCAGGGAGGGACTGAAGCTTTCTTT	CASSLALQGGTEAFF
.	11	many	TRBJ1-2	TRBV20-1	TGCAGTGCCTTTGCAGGTTCCGGCTACACCTTC	CSAFAGSGYTF
.	13	.	TRBJ2-6	TRBV6-5	TGTGCCAGCAGTTACCGTGGGGCCAACGTCCTGACTTTC	CASSYRGANVLTF
.	16	.	TRBJ1-2	TRBV3-1/TRBV3-2	TGTGCCAGCAGCCAACAAGCGGGACGGCTTAACTATGGCTACACCTTC	CASSQQAGRLNYGYTF
TRBD2	14	.	TRBJ2-5	TRBV9	TGTGCCAGCAGCGTAACGGGAGGAGGAGAGACCCAGTACTTC	CASSVTGGGETQYF
.	16	.	TRBJ2-5	TRBV3-1/TRBV3-2	TGTGCCAGCCGCGACTTAGCCCGGGGGTACCAAGAGACCCAGTACTTC	CASRDLARGYQETQYF
TRBD2	14	.	TRBJ2-1	TRBV5-1	TGCGCCAGCAGCTTAGGCAGCGGGGACAATGAGCAGTTCTTC	CASSLGSGDNEQFF
TRBD2	18	.	TRBJ2-1	TRBV25-1	TGTGCCAGCAGTCCAAACCCCGGGACTAGCGGGAGGGACAATGAGCAGTTCTTC	CASSPNPGTSGRDNEQFF